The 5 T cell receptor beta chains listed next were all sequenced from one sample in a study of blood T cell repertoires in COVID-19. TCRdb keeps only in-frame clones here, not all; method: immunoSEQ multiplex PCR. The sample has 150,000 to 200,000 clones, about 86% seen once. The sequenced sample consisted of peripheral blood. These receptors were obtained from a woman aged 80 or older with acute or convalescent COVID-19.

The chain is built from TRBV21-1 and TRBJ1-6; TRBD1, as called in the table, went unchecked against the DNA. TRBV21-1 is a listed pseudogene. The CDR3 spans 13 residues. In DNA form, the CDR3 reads TGTGCCAGCATAAGGGACAGGGCGGGCCCACTCCACTTT. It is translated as CASIRDRAGPLHF.

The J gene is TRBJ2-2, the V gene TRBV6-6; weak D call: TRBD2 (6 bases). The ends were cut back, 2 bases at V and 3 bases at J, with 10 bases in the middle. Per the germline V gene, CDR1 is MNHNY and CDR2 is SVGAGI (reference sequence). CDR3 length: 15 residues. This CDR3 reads CASSYQGGHTGELFF. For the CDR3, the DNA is TGTGCCAGCAGTTACCAAGGAGGGCACACCGGGGAGCTGTTTTTT.

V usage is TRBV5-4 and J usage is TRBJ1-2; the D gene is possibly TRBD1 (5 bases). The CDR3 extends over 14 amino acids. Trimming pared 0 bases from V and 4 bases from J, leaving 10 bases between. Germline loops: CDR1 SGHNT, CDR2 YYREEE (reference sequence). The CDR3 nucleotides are TGTGCCAGCAGCTTGGCAGGGTCTCCCTATGGCTACACCTTC. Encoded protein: CASSLAGSPYGYTF.

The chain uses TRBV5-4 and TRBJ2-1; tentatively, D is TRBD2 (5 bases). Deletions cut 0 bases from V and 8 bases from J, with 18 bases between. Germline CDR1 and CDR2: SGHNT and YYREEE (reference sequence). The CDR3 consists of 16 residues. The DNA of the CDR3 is TGTGCCAGCAGCTTGGGGGGATTTAGAGGGTACTATGAGCAGTTCTTC. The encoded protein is CASSLGGFRGYYEQFF.

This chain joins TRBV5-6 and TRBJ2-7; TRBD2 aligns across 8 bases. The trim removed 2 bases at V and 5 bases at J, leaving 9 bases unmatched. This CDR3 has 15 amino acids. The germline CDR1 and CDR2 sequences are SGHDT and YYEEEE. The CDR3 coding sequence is TGTGCCAGCAGCTTCTTCCGGACTAGCATGAACGAGCAGTACTTC. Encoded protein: CASSFFRTSMNEQYF.